A single sample is the source of the 2 T cell receptor beta chains below, sequenced in a study of PD-L1 blockade in urothelial cancer. The table came from immunoSEQ multiplex PCR; TCRdb's copy has only in-frame clones and leaves some out. The repertoire holds approximately 38,000 clones, approximately 86% seen once, with roughly 23% in the top ten. The time point here: peripheral blood 6 weeks after treatment start. The sequences come from PBMCs, collected around atezolizumab (anti-PD-L1) treatment. These TCRs come from a man between 60 and 70 years old with urothelial cancer.

In DNA form, the CDR3 reads TGTGCCAGCCGTAGGCGGGGGGTCCAAGAGACCCAGTACTTC. Translation gives CASRRRGVQETQYF. V usage is TRBV2 and J usage is TRBJ2-5; 8 bases are a match to TRBD2. Germline V gene data show CDR1 as SNHLY and CDR2 as FYNNEI. This CDR3 region has 14 residues. V shed 8 bases and J 1 base; nucleotides not matched to a gene: 6.

This chain connects TRBV5-1 to TRBJ2-3; D is possibly TRBD1 (5 bases). Germline values: CDR1 SGHRS, CDR2 YFSETQ. The CDR3 has 14 residues. Trimming cost V 3 bases and J 3 bases, with 11 bases left between them. CDR3 residues: CASSSDRRTDTQYF. The CDR3 region has the DNA TGCGCCAGCAGCTCCGACAGACGAACAGATACGCAGTATTTT.